This T cell receptor (beta chain) appears in the sequencing data of a study of T-cell reconstitution after alpha-beta-depleted transplantation in children. Whole-study results and caveats: Most T-cell counts and diversity one year after the transplant came from T cells that were newly produced. Surviving recipient T cells and thymic progenitors accounted for the high day-60 TCRbeta diversity observed in some patients.

This clonotype was found many times. Its specificity is not known. The length of the CDR3 is 13 residues. V was pared by 2 bases and J by 4 bases, with 7 bases between. Germline V gives CDR1 SGHRS, CDR2 YFSETQ. Preparation of the TCRbeta library used unique molecular identifiers. TCRdb processed the PCR reads anew with MiXCR; each CDR3 protein has one entry. Of about 980,000 distinct CDR3 sequences detected, roughly 29% appear once; the ten largest clones hold 25% to 35%. This material consisted of PBMCs, mostly from graft donor cells, taken 360 days after TCRalphabeta/CD19-depleted stem cell transplant. This clonotype was sampled from a boy under three years old who had a stem cell transplant for SCID, so the T cells may come from the graft donor. V is TRBV5-1 and J is TRBJ1-3; no reliable D call. For the CDR3, the DNA is TGCGCCAGCAGCTTTCAACAGGGAAACACCATATATTTT. As protein: CASSFQQGNTIYF.